The next 29 T cell receptor beta chains were all read from a single sample in a study of cytomegalovirus exposure and HLA in healthy donors. Primers for the PCR totalled 60 Vbeta and 13 Jbeta. Sequenced by immunoSEQ multiplex PCR; TCRdb stores in-frame clones only, minus some. Among roughly 100,000 clones, around three quarters were seen once, and the ten largest hold about 5.2%. Sequenced material: PBMCs. These receptors were obtained from a female donor in good health and CMV-seropositive.

This clone was observed a few times. The chain links TRBV5-4 to TRBJ2-3; TRBD2 aligns across 11 bases. Germline V CDR1 and CDR2: SGHNT, YYREEE (reference sequence). Unmatched junction bases numbered 6, after V lost 2 bases and J lost 1 base. This CDR3 has 17 residues. The CDR3 coding sequence is TGTGCCAGCAGCTTAAAAACTAGCGGGGGAGGCACAGATACGCAGTATTTT. It translates to CASSLKTSGGGTDTQYF.

The V call is TRBV27, the J call TRBJ2-3; 10 bases align to TRBD1. Germline CDR1 is MNHEY and CDR2 is SMNVEV (reference sequence). Trimming removed 4 bases from V and 6 bases from J; junction bases left unmatched: 4. CDR3 length equals 14 residues. In nucleotides, the CDR3 is TGTGCCAGCAGTTGGACAGGGGGTCACGATACGCAGTATTTT. Amino acids: CASSWTGGHDTQYF.

The chain employs TRBV5-1 and TRBJ2-2; D not certain. CDR3 length: 15 amino acids. Trimming pared 0 bases from V and 1 base from J, leaving 7 bases between. Germline CDR1 is SGHRS and CDR2 is YFSETQ. CDR3 bases: TGCGCCAGCAGCTTGGACAGCTTGAACACCGGGGAGCTGTTTTTT. Residues: CASSLDSLNTGELFF. The full variable domain, in which reference TRBV5-1 and TRBJ2-2 provide the parts outside the CDR3, is KAGVTQTPRYLIKTRGQQVTLSCSPISGHRSVSWYQQTPGQGLQFLFEYFSETQRNKGNFPGRFSGRQFSNSRSEMNVSTLELGDSALYLCASSLDSLNTGELFFGEGSRLTVL.

The chain combines TRBV11-2 with TRBJ2-5, with a possible D match to TRBD2 (6 bases). V lost 4 bases to trimming and J lost 4 bases, with 13 bases between them. This CDR3 has 14 residues. CDR1 is SGHAT and CDR2 is FQNNGV in the germline V gene. CDR3 DNA: TGTGCCAGCAGCTCCCAAGGGACTGGAGAGACCCAGTACTTC. Translated: CASSSQGTGETQYF.

The chain recombines TRBV19 with TRBJ2-5; TRBD2 aligns across 7 bases. J lost 5 bases, V lost 6 bases, and 6 bases had no gene match. There are 13 residues in the CDR3. Germline CDR1 reads LNHDA; CDR2 reads SQIVND (reference sequence). CDR3 coding DNA: TGTGCCAGTAGCACCCAGGGAGGGGAGACCCAGTACTTC. Translating it yields CASSTQGGETQYF.

The chain is built from TRBV30 and TRBJ1-5; D is possibly TRBD1 (6 bases). The V gene's germline CDR1 is GTSNPN and CDR2 SVGIG (reference sequence). The V end was cut by 5 bases, the J end by 5 bases, with 19 bases between. The CDR3 length is 15 residues. The CDR3 DNA reads as TGTGCCTGGGGTCAGGGGCTAAGTAGATATCAGCCCCAGCATTTT. Its translation is CAWGQGLSRYQPQHF. The whole variable domain, filled in from reference TRBV30 and TRBJ1-5, reads SQTIHQWPATLVQPVGSPLSLECTVEGTSNPNLYWYRQAAGRGLQLLFYSVGIGQISSEVPQNLSASRPQDRQFILSSKKLLLSDSGFYLCAWGQGLSRYQPQHFGDGTRLSIL.

This clone was recorded a few times. The genes are TRBV6-1 and TRBJ1-5; no clear D gene. Germline V gene data show CDR1 as MNHNS and CDR2 as SASEGT. The CDR3 contains 15 residues. Trimming took 4 bases from V and 0 from J, leaving 10 bases between them. CDR3 coding DNA: TGTGCCAGCAGTGTACACGGAGATAGCAATCAGCCCCAGCATTTT. Amino acids: CASSVHGDSNQPQHF.

V and J are TRBV28 and TRBJ2-2; maybe TRBD2 (5 bases). In germline, CDR1 is MDHEN, CDR2 SYDVKM. The length of the CDR3 is 12 residues. CDR3 in DNA: TGTGCTACGGGATCCAACACCGGGGAGCTGTTTTTT. It codes for CATGSNTGELFF. Full variable domain (rest looked up from reference TRBV28 and TRBJ2-2): DVKVTQSSRYLVKRTGEKVFLECVQDMDHENMFWYRQDPGLGLRLIYFSYDVKMKEKGDIPEGYSVSREKKERFSLILESASTNQTSMYLCATGSNTGELFFGEGSRLTVL.

The chain recombines TRBV9 with TRBJ2-7; TRBD2 matches at 11 bases. Germline V gene sequence: CDR1 SGDLS, CDR2 YYNGEE. The trim removed 1 base at V and 4 bases at J, leaving 7 bases unmatched. This CDR3 has 16 residues. CDR3 sequence (DNA): TGTGCCAGCAGCGTATCGGGCGGGACTAGCGGATACGAGCAGTACTTC. This sequence encodes CASSVSGGTSGYEQYF. The entire variable domain, with the rest obtained from reference TRBV9 and TRBJ2-7, is as follows: DSGVTQTPKHLITATGQRVTLRCSPRSGDLSVYWYQQSLDQGLQFLIQYYNGEERAKGNILERFSAQQFPDLHSELNLSSLELGDSALYFCASSVSGGTSGYEQYFGPGTRLTVT.

V usage is TRBV14 and J usage is TRBJ2-3; no definite D call. Germline CDR1 SGHDN, CDR2 FVKESK. V dropped 1 base and J dropped 2 bases, with 7 bases sitting between them. The CDR3 totals 14 residues. The CDR3 protein is CASSQVSYTDTQYF. The CDR3 DNA is TGTGCCAGCAGCCAAGTTTCTTACACAGATACGCAGTATTTT.

The genes are TRBV11-3 and TRBJ2-5, with 8 bases that match TRBD2. This CDR3 contains 15 residues. The V and J ends lost 4 bases and 4 bases, in that order; junction bases with no gene match: 8. CDR1 is SGHNT and CDR2 is YENEEA in the germline V gene. For the CDR3, the DNA is TGTGCCAGCAGCTCTTCCGGGACTAGTGTAGAGACCCAGTACTTC. Protein: CASSSSGTSVETQYF.

V gene TRBV30 combines with J gene TRBJ2-3; TRBD2 matches at 8 bases. The CDR3 is 14 residues long. Per the germline V gene, CDR1 is GTSNPN and CDR2 is SVGIG (reference sequence). V shed 2 bases and J 1 base; nucleotides not matched to a gene: 2. In nucleotides, the CDR3 is TGTGCCTGGAGTACAGCGGGGGGCACAGATACGCAGTATTTT. Translation: CAWSTAGGTDTQYF.

This chain links TRBV6-1 with TRBJ2-5, with 8 bases aligning to TRBD1. Germline CDR1 is MNHNS and CDR2 is SASEGT. The J segment lost 4 bases and the V segment lost 4 bases, leaving 5 bases of the junction unmatched. The CDR3 is 14 amino acids. The CDR3 DNA is TGTGCCAGCAGTGGCTCGACAGGGGTAGAGACCCAGTACTTC. Its translation is CASSGSTGVETQYF.

V and J are TRBV19 and TRBJ2-7; 10 bases fit TRBD1. Per germline, CDR1 LNHDA and CDR2 SQIVND (reference sequence). The CDR3 spans 14 residues. The J segment lost 4 bases and the V segment lost 7 bases, leaving 7 bases of the junction unmatched. CDR3 protein: CASIGTGVLYEQYF. The DNA of the CDR3 is TGTGCCAGTATCGGGACAGGGGTTCTATACGAGCAGTACTTC.

In its sample, this clone was seen a few times. This sequence joins TRBV5-4 and TRBJ2-3; 11 positions agree with TRBD2. The CDR3 consists of 19 residues. Germline V gene data show CDR1 as SGHNT and CDR2 as YYREEE (reference sequence). With V trimmed by 3 bases and J by 2 bases, 14 bases remained unmatched. CDR3 residues: CASSSGLAELKFDTDTQYF. CDR3 DNA: TGTGCCAGCAGCTCGGGACTAGCGGAACTGAAATTTGACACAGATACGCAGTATTTT. Based on the CDR3 plus reference TRBV5-4 and TRBJ2-3, the full variable domain is ETGVTQSPTHLIKTRGQQVTLRCSSQSGHNTVSWYQQALGQGPQFIFQYYREEENGRGNFPPRFSGLQFPNYSSELNVNALELDDSALYLCASSSGLAELKFDTDTQYFGPGTRLTVL.

This clone appeared a single time. The rearrangement uses TRBV27 and TRBJ2-2; TRBD2 agrees at 9 bases. The CDR3 is 15 amino acids. V lost 5 bases to trimming and J lost 4 bases; unmatched junction nucleotides: 5. Germline V gene lookup returns CDR1 MNHEY and CDR2 SMNVEV (reference sequence). CDR3 protein: CASSLLAGSTGELFF. CDR3 coding DNA: TGTGCCAGCAGTCTGCTAGCGGGGTCCACCGGGGAGCTGTTTTTT.

The chain recombines TRBV2 with TRBJ2-7; 7 bases match TRBD2. The CDR3 covers 14 residues. V dropped 7 bases and J dropped 4; count of bases not matched to a gene: 10. Germline V gene sequence: CDR1 SNHLY, CDR2 FYNNEI. CDR3 bases: TGTGCCAGCAAAAATAGCGGGTTATCGTACGAGCAGTACTTC. Residues: CASKNSGLSYEQYF.

This clone has just a few counts. This chain joins TRBV7-8 and TRBJ2-1, with 14 bases matching TRBD2. This CDR3 spans 15 amino acids. The germline V gene has CDR1 SGHVS and CDR2 FQNEAQ. Unmatched junction bases numbered 5, after V lost 5 bases and J lost 8 bases. The CDR3 bases are TGTGCCAGCAGCCGCGAGGGACTAGCGGGAGATGAGCAGTTCTTC. Its protein product is CASSREGLAGDEQFF.

The V call is TRBV5-6, the J call TRBJ1-1, with D tentatively TRBD1 (5 bases). Per germline, CDR1 SGHDT and CDR2 YYEEEE. CDR3 length: 14 residues. The V end was cut by 4 bases, the J end by 1 base, with 11 bases between. CDR3 DNA sequence: TGTGCCAGCAGCAAACCCGGGGGGAACACTGAAGCTTTCTTT. It yields the protein CASSKPGGNTEAFF.

This clone ranks as medium-sized (0.01 to 0.1%). The chain couples TRBV6-5 to TRBJ2-3, with TRBD2 matching over 11 bases. Germline CDR1 reads MNHEY; CDR2 reads SVGAGI. V was clipped by 8 bases and J by 5 bases; unmatched bases: 6. CDR3 length: 14 amino acids. The CDR3 is CASAASGRIDTQYF. In DNA, the CDR3 is TGTGCCAGCGCCGCTAGCGGGAGGATAGATACGCAGTATTTT.

Here the CDR3 reads CASSGDYGYTF. The CDR3 coding sequence is TGTGCCAGCTCCGGGGACTATGGCTACACCTTC. The rearrangement joins TRBV28 to TRBJ1-2; D is unclear. Trimming removed 8 bases at V and 3 bases at J, with 7 bases between. CDR1 MDHEN and CDR2 SYDVKM come from the germline V gene. The CDR3 contains 11 residues.

The rearrangement joins TRBV27 to TRBJ2-1; 7 bases are shared with TRBD2. Germline CDR1 reads MNHEY; CDR2 reads SMNVEV (reference sequence). V shed 3 bases and J 1 base; nucleotides not matched to a gene: 12. CDR3 length: 18 residues. CDR3 sequence reads: CASSFRGAGVPSYNEQFF. Written as DNA, the CDR3 is TGTGCCAGCAGTTTCCGAGGCGCGGGGGTACCGTCCTACAATGAGCAGTTCTTC.

This clone was seen a few times. The rearrangement uses TRBV9 and TRBJ1-4; tentatively, D is TRBD1 (5 bases). This CDR3 has 13 amino acids. Deletions cut 3 bases from V and 7 bases from J, with 10 bases between. Germline CDR1 and CDR2: SGDLS and YYNGEE. CDR3 coding DNA: TGTGCCAGCAGCGCCGGGGGGGGTGAAAAACTGTTTTTT. Amino acid sequence: CASSAGGGEKLFF.

This CDR3 is CASSLAPGSGGQETQYF. DNA for the CDR3: TGTGCCAGCAGCTTAGCGCCCGGTAGCGGGGGGCAAGAGACCCAGTACTTC. The V call is TRBV7-2, the J call TRBJ2-5; 10 bases line up with TRBD2. The germline CDR1 and CDR2 sequences are SGHTA and FQGNSA. This CDR3 contains 17 residues. V dropped 0 bases and J dropped 2; count of bases not matched to a gene: 6.

V is TRBV4-1 and J is TRBJ2-7; D possibly corresponds to TRBD1 (6 bases). Germline V gene sequence: CDR1 MGHRA, CDR2 YSYEKL. The CDR3 has 15 amino acids. Trimming pared 0 bases from V and 0 bases from J, leaving 9 bases between. CDR3 nucleotides: TGCGCCAGCAGCCAAGAGGGGGCCTCCTCCTACGAGCAGTACTTC. It specifies CASSQEGASSYEQYF.

The CDR3 nucleotides read TGTGCCAGCTCACCATATGTCGTGGCGTCTAGCGGGAGTGGAACCTACGAGCAGTACTTC. This translates into CASSPYVVASSGSGTYEQYF. J is TRBJ2-7 and V is TRBV18, with 10 positions matching TRBD2. This CDR3 is 20 amino acids long. With 2 bases clipped from V and 2 bases from J, the junction kept 18 bases outside the gene matches. CDR1 is KGHSH, CDR2 LQKENI, per germline.

The chain has TRBV6-1 and TRBJ1-2; 9 nucleotides line up with TRBD1. From germline, CDR1 is MNHNS and CDR2 SASEGT. This CDR3 has 13 amino acids. Trimming removed 11 bases from V and 5 bases from J; junction bases left unmatched: 9. The CDR3 DNA sequence: TGTGCCGGCCGGACCGGGACAGGGTATGGCTACACCTTC. It translates to CAGRTGTGYGYTF.

The V gene is TRBV27, the J gene TRBJ1-1; tentative D call: TRBD1 (5 bases). V lost 6 bases and J lost 4, with 18 bases in between. Germline lookup yields CDR1 MNHEY and CDR2 SMNVEV (reference sequence). The CDR3 extends over 15 amino acids. This CDR3 reads CASRGGETLPTEAFF. For the CDR3, the DNA is TGTGCCAGCAGGGGGGGGGAGACATTGCCCACTGAAGCTTTCTTT.

This chain connects TRBV19 to TRBJ2-7; D not certain. Germline V gives CDR1 LNHDA, CDR2 SQIVND (reference sequence). V was shortened by 4 bases and J by 3 bases, with 16 bases between the two germline ends. The CDR3 extends over 15 amino acids. This CDR3 is CASSTRQASLYEQYF. CDR3 sequence (DNA): TGTGCCAGTAGTACTCGGCAGGCGTCCCTCTACGAGCAGTACTTC.